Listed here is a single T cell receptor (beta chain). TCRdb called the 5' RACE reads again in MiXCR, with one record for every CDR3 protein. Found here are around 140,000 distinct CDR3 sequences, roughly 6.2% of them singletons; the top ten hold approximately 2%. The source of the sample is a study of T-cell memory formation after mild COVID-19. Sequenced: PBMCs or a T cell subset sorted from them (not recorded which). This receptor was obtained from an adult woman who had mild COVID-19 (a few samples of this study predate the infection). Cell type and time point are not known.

The CDR3 sequence: CASSLGERAEAFF. The CDR3 nucleotides are TGCGCCAGCAGCTTGGGGGAGAGGGCTGAAGCTTTCTTT. The genes are TRBV5-1 and TRBJ1-1; D gene uncertain. CDR1 SGHRS and CDR2 YFSETQ come from the germline V gene. V dropped 0 bases and J dropped 6 bases, with 9 bases sitting between them. The CDR3 consists of 13 residues.